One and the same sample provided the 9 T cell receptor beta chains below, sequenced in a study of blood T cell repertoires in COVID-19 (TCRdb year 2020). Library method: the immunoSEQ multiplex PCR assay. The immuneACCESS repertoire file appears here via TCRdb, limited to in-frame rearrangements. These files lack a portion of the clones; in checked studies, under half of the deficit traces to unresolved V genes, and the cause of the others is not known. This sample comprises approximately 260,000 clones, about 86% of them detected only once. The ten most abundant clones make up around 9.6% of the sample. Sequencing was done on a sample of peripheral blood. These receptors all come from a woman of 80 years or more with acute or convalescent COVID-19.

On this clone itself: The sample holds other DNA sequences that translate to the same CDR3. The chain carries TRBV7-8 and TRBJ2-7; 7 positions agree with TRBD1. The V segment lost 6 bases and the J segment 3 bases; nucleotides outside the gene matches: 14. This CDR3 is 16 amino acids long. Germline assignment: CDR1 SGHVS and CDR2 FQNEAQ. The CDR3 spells CASSSEGAVLHYEQYF. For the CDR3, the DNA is TGTGCCAGCAGTTCCGAGGGGGCAGTCTTACACTACGAGCAGTACTTC.

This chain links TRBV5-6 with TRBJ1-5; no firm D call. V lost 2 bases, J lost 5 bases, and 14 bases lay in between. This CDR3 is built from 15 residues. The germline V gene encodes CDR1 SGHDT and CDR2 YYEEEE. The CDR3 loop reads CASSLGSRGDQPQHF. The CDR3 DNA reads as TGTGCCAGCAGCTTAGGGTCCCGCGGGGATCAGCCCCAGCATTTT.

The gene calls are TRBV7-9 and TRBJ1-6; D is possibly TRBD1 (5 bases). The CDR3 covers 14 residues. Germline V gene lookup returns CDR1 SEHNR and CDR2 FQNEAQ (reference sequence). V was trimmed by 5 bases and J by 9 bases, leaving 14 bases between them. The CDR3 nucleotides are TGTGCCAGCAGCAGGGACCGCGGAGCTTCACCCCTCCACTTT. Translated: CASSRDRGASPLHF.

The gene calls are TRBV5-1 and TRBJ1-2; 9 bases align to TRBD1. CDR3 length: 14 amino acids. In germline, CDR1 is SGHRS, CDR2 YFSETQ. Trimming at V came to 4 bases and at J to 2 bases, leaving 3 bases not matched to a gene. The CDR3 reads CASSPTGGNYGYTF. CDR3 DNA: TGCGCCAGCAGCCCGACAGGGGGAAACTATGGCTACACCTTC. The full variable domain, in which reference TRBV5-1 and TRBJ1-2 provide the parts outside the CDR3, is KAGVTQTPRYLIKTRGQQVTLSCSPISGHRSVSWYQQTPGQGLQFLFEYFSETQRNKGNFPGRFSGRQFSNSRSEMNVSTLELGDSALYLCASSPTGGNYGYTFGSGTRLTVV.

CDR3 bases: TGTGCCAGCCTACAGGGGGAACAGCCCCAGCATTTT. Translated, it gives CASLQGEQPQHF. The chain is built from TRBV21-1 and TRBJ1-5; the DNA was not compared with TRBD1, the D call given in the table. TRBV21-1 represents a pseudogene. The CDR3 sequence is 12 residues long.

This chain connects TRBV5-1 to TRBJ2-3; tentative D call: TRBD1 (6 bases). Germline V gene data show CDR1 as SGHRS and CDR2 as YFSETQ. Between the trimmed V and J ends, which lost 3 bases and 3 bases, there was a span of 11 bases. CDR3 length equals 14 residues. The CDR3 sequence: CASSSPGQTDTQYF. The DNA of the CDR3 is TGCGCCAGCAGCTCACCAGGACAGACAGATACGCAGTATTTT.

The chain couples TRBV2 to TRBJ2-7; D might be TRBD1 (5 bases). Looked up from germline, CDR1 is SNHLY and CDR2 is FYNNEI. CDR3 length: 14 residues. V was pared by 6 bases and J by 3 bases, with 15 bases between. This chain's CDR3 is CASRDRTFVYEQYF. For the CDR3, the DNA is TGTGCCAGCAGGGATAGGACATTTGTCTACGAGCAGTACTTC.

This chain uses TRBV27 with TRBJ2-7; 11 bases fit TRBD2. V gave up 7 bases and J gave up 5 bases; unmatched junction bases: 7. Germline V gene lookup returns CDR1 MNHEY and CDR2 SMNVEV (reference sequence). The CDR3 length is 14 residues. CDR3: CASTLLAGGNEQYF. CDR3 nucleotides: TGTGCCAGCACCCTGTTAGCGGGGGGGAACGAGCAGTACTTC.

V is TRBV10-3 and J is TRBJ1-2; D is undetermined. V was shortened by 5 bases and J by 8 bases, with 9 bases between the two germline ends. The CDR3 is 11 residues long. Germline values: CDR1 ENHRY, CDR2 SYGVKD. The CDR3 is CAISYRGGYTF. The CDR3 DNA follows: TGTGCCATCAGTTACCGGGGAGGCTACACCTTC.